Following are 17 T cell receptor beta chains from one sample sequenced in a study of low-dose radiotherapy and immunotherapy resistance in tumors. The time point here: before trial treatment. Covering alpha and beta chains, TRAV- and TRBV-specific primers were used for the first-strand cDNA. It was with a constant-region primer and a V-primer adapter that TCRs were amplified over approximately 18 PCR cycles. TCRdb recomputed calls from the reads with MiXCR, one row per CDR3 protein. The sample includes about 82,000 distinct CDR3 sequences, approximately 20% of them seen just once. Here the sequenced sample was PBMCs, taken before treatment. Receptors originate from a male donor with prostate cancer.

This clonotype has a count of ten or more. This chain connects TRBV19 to TRBJ2-7; D not resolved. The ends were cut back, 9 bases at V and 6 bases at J, with 15 bases in the middle. Germline V gene data show CDR1 as LNHDA and CDR2 as SQIVND (reference sequence). The CDR3 extends over 12 amino acids. DNA of the CDR3: TGTGCCAGAAGTCCCCCCCGCGGCGAGCAGTACTTC. Its translation: CARSPPRGEQYF.

This clonotype was recorded at least ten times. The chain uses TRBV5-5 and TRBJ2-5; TRBD1 might be the D (5 bases). Germline V gene lookup returns CDR1 SGHKS and CDR2 YYEKEE (reference sequence). Trimming removed 0 bases from V and 2 bases from J, with 11 bases in between. The CDR3 runs 15 residues. The CDR3 nucleotides are TGTGCCAGCAGCTTGGCTACAGGCGAACAAGAGACCCAGTACTTC. It is translated as CASSLATGEQETQYF.

This clonotype was observed many times. V gene TRBV5-8 combines with J gene TRBJ2-3; possibly TRBD1 or TRBD2 for D (6 bases each). The V end was cut by 0 bases, the J end by 5 bases, with 13 bases between. The CDR3 is made up of 15 amino acids. Germline V gives CDR1 SGHTS, CDR2 YDEGEE. The CDR3 reads CASSLARGAVDTQYF. CDR3 nucleotide sequence: TGTGCCAGCAGCTTGGCTAGGGGGGCCGTAGATACGCAGTATTTT.

This clonotype was seen ten or more times. The rearrangement joins TRBV19 to TRBJ1-4, with unresolved D. CDR1 and CDR2 from the germline V gene are LNHDA and SQIVND (reference sequence). CDR3 length equals 14 residues. V shed 3 bases and J shed 6 bases, with 11 bases lying between them. The CDR3 bases are TGTGCCAGTAGTATCCAAGGCGGGTATGAAAAACTGTTTTTT. Translating gives CASSIQGGYEKLFF.

This clonotype was detected many times. The V gene is TRBV5-1, the J gene TRBJ2-2, with D perhaps given as TRBD1 or TRBD2 (5 bases each). Per germline, CDR1 SGHRS and CDR2 YFSETQ. This CDR3 has 15 residues. V lost 4 bases and J 3 bases, leaving 13 bases between the germline ends. CDR3 loop: CASSLRGTDTGELFF. DNA of the CDR3: TGCGCCAGCAGCCTACGGGGCACCGACACCGGGGAGCTGTTTTTT. The entire variable domain, with the rest obtained from reference TRBV5-1 and TRBJ2-2, is as follows: KAGVTQTPRYLIKTRGQQVTLSCSPISGHRSVSWYQQTPGQGLQFLFEYFSETQRNKGNFPGRFSGRQFSNSRSEMNVSTLELGDSALYLCASSLRGTDTGELFFGEGSRLTVL.

This clonotype was seen many times. J is TRBJ2-1 and V is TRBV20-1; D uncertain. The CDR3 is 14 amino acids. Germline V gene data show CDR1 as DFQATT and CDR2 as SNEGSKA (reference sequence). Trimming removed 6 bases at V and 8 bases at J, with 20 bases between. The CDR3 nucleotides are TGCAGTGCCAACCTAGGGAACCTTTGGGATGAGCAGTTCTTC. Translating gives CSANLGNLWDEQFF.

V and J are TRBV5-1 and TRBJ2-4; 12 bases line up with TRBD1. The CDR3 sequence is 16 residues long. V shed 4 bases and J 5 bases; nucleotides not matched to a gene: 7. CDR1 and CDR2 (germline): SGHRS, YFSETQ. For the CDR3, the DNA is TGCGCCAGCAGCGCAGCCGGGACAGGGGGCGAAAACATTCAGTACTTC. This codes for CASSAAGTGGENIQYF.

By sample share, this clonotype is medium-sized (0.01 to 0.1%). The chain has TRBV5-4 and TRBJ2-1, with a possible D match to TRBD2 (5 bases). The CDR3 has 14 amino acids. CDR1 SGHNT and CDR2 YYREEE come from the germline V gene (reference sequence). V was cut by 4 bases and J by 6 bases, with 14 bases left in between. CDR3 amino acids: CASSSPEGPNEQFF. CDR3 nucleotide sequence: TGTGCCAGCAGCAGCCCAGAGGGTCCCAATGAGCAGTTCTTC.

This clonotype was seen ten or more times. This sequence joins TRBV3-1 and TRBJ2-5; D is unclear. V lost 1 base, J lost 7 bases, and 16 bases lay in between. Germline CDR1 is LGHDT and CDR2 is YNNKEL (reference sequence). CDR3 length: 15 residues. CDR3 sequence (DNA): TGTGCCAGCAGCCAAGTTAACCCATCCTCCGGGACCCAGTACTTC. Translation gives CASSQVNPSSGTQYF.

As for this clonotype: A read error is likely, as this CDR3 ends without the conserved phenylalanine or tryptophan. The genes are TRBV28 and TRBJ2-7; 8 nucleotides match TRBD1. CDR3 length equals 15 residues. The junction had 10 bases not matched to a gene; V was cut back by 5 bases and J by 4 bases. Germline CDR1 and CDR2: MDHEN and SYDVKM. The chain's CDR3 is CASSPSSGGRYEQYL. CDR3 nucleotides: TGTGCCAGCAGTCCCTCCTCAGGGGGCAGATACGAGCAGTACTTG.

This clonotype was found many times. The V and J genes are TRBV5-1 and TRBJ2-3, with D possibly being TRBD1 or TRBD2 (5 bases each). Germline CDR1 is SGHRS and CDR2 is YFSETQ. The CDR3 extends over 15 amino acids. Trimming took off 2 bases at V and 4 bases at J, with 14 bases between the two ends. As DNA, the CDR3 is TGCGCCAGCAGCTTTAATCCGGGGCCCGCAGATACGCAGTATTTT. Translated: CASSFNPGPADTQYF.

This chain links TRBV28 with TRBJ1-4; TRBD1 matches 9 bases. Unmatched junction bases numbered 18, after V lost 8 bases and J lost 8 bases. This CDR3 is built from 17 residues. In germline, CDR1 is MDHEN, CDR2 SYDVKM. DNA of the CDR3: TGTGCCAGCTCCTTTAGCGTCCGGACAGGGGTGCGGGAAAAACTGTTTTTT. It translates to CASSFSVRTGVREKLFF.

With respect to this clonotype: This probably arose from a read error, given a far larger clone one base away. The genes are TRBV6-5 and TRBJ2-1; D possibly corresponds to TRBD2 (5 bases). The CDR3 is made up of 14 amino acids. Germline CDR1 MNHEY, CDR2 SVGAGI. V was cut by 2 bases and J by 13 bases, with 18 bases left in between. The CDR3: CASSYTYTGETQFF. CDR3 DNA sequence: TGTGCCAGCAGTTACACCTACACCGGGGAGACCCAGTTCTTC.

This clonotype was seen at least ten times. This sequence joins TRBV29-1 and TRBJ2-3; perhaps D is TRBD1 or TRBD2 (6 bases each). CDR3 length equals 15 residues. CDR1 and CDR2 (germline): SQVTM, ANQGSEA. Trimming left V 3 bases short and J 1 base short, with 14 bases between. The CDR3 spells CSVEPSGAGTDTQYF. CDR3 coding DNA: TGCAGCGTTGAGCCCTCGGGGGCTGGCACAGATACGCAGTATTTT.

This clonotype was recorded many times. This rearrangement joins TRBV5-1 to TRBJ2-7; 8 bases match TRBD1. The ends lost 3 bases at V and 2 bases at J; junction bases unmatched: 4. Germline-derived CDR1 and CDR2 are SGHRS and YFSETQ. The CDR3 covers 14 residues. The CDR3 DNA sequence: TGCGCCAGCAGCTCAGGACAGGGCCCCTACGAGCAGTACTTC. Protein: CASSSGQGPYEQYF.

This clonotype has at least ten counts. The V call is TRBV6-2 or TRBV6-3, the J call TRBJ1-6; D is undetermined. Germline assignment: CDR1 MNHEY and CDR2 SVGEGT. The CDR3 extends over 13 amino acids. Trimming left V 5 bases short and J 12 bases short, with 14 bases between. The CDR3 DNA reads as TGTGCCAGCAGTGTGGACGGTTATCTACCCCTCCACTTT. This gives the protein CASSVDGYLPLHF.

This clonotype was counted ten times or more. The V and J genes are TRBV3-1 and TRBJ2-2; D gene ambiguous. Germline V CDR1 and CDR2: LGHDT, YNNKEL (reference sequence). The V end was cut by 7 bases, the J end by 1 base, with 4 bases between. The CDR3 has 12 residues. CDR3 region: CASTENTGELFF. DNA for the CDR3: TGTGCCAGCACGGAGAACACCGGGGAGCTGTTTTTT.